Only one count was recorded for the clone carrying this T cell receptor (beta chain). Its antigen is not identified. Profiles of TCR beta VDJ and CDR3 were generated from a genomic DNA template. TCRdb re-called the reads with MiXCR, one entry per CDR3 protein. The data show roughly 81,000 distinct CDR3 sequences, approximately 46% seen once. This specimen comes from a study of CD8+CD57+ T cells in acquired aplastic anemia. The overall study: DNA from sorted CD4+ and CD8+ cells averaged approximately 3.5 ug. Healthy CD8+ samples averaged about 11.0 million reads.

Study-level results: Any difference that existed in CD8+ Simpson's diversity between patients and controls was not significant. Some 30 was the count of CD8+ CDR3 sequences that patients shared with controls.

Losses at the gene ends were 7 bases for V and 7 bases for J; bases not matched to a gene: 9. Germline V gene lookup returns CDR1 MGHDK and CDR2 SYGVNS. There are 15 residues in the CDR3. The TCR comes from a human donor in good health, serving as a control. Input material: sorted CD4+, CD8+, or CD8+CD57+ T cells (not recorded which) from PBMCs. The chain links TRBV25-1 to TRBJ2-1; TRBD1 matches at 11 bases. The DNA for the CDR3 is TGTGCCAGCACTCTCGCCGGGGACAGGGGGAATGAGCAGTTCTTC. As protein: CASTLAGDRGNEQFF.